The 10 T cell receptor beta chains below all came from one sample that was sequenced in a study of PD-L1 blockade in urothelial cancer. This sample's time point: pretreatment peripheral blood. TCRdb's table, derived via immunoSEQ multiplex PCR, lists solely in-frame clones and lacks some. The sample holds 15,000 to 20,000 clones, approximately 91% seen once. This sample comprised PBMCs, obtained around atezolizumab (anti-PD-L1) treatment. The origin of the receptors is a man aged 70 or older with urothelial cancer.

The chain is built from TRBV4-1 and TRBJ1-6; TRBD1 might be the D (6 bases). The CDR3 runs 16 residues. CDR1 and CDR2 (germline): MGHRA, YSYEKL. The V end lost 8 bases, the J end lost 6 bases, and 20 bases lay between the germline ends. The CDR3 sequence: CASASGRGAGNSPLHF. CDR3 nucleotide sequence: TGCGCCAGCGCCTCAGGGAGGGGGGCTGGTAATTCACCCCTCCACTTT.

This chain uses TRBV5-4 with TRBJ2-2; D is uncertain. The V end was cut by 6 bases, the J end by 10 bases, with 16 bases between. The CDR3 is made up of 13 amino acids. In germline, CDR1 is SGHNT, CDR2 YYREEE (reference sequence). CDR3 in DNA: TGTGCCAGCAAACCTGTTTCAAGCGCGGAGCTGTTTTTT. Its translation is CASKPVSSAELFF.

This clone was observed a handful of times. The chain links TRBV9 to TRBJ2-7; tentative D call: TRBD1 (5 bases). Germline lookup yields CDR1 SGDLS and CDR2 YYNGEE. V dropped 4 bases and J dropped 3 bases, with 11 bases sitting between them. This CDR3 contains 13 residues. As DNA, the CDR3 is TGTGCCAGCAGCACCGGAGACAGCTACGAGCAGTACTTC. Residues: CASSTGDSYEQYF.

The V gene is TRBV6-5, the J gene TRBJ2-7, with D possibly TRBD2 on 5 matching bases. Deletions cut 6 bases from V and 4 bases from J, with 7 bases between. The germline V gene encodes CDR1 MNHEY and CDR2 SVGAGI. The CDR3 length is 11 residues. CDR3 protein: CASRSGYEQYF. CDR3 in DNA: TGTGCCAGCAGATCGGGATACGAGCAGTACTTC.

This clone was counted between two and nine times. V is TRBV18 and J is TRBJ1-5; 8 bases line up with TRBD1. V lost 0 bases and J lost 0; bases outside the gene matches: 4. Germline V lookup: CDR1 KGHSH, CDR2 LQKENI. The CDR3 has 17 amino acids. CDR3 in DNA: TGTGCCAGCTCACCACCGTCAGGGGGCGGTAGCAATCAGCCCCAGCATTTT. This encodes CASSPPSGGGSNQPQHF. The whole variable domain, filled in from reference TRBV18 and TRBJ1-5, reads NAGVMQNPRHLVRRRGQEARLRCSPMKGHSHVYWYRQLPEEGLKFMVYLQKENIIDESGMPKERFSAEFPKEGPSILRIQQVVRGDSAAYFCASSPPSGGGSNQPQHFGDGTRLSIL.

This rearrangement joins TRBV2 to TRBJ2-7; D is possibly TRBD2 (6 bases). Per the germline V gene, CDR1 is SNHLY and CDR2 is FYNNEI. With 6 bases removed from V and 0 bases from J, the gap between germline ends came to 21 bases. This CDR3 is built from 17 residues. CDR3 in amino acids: CASSRSTGTDYSYEQYF. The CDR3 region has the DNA TGTGCCAGCAGCCGTTCGACCGGGACTGATTACTCCTACGAGCAGTACTTC. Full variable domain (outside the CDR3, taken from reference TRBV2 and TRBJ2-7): EPEVTQTPSHQVTQMGQEVILRCVPISNHLYFYWYRQILGQKVEFLVSFYNNEISEKSEIFDDQFSVERPDGSNFTLKIRSTKLEDSAMYFCASSRSTGTDYSYEQYFGPGTRLTVT.

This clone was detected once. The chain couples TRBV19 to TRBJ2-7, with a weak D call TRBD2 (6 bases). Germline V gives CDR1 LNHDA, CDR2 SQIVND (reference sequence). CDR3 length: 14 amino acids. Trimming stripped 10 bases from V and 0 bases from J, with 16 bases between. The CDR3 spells CATNGGTASYEQYF. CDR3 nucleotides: TGTGCCACTAACGGAGGGACGGCCTCCTACGAGCAGTACTTC.

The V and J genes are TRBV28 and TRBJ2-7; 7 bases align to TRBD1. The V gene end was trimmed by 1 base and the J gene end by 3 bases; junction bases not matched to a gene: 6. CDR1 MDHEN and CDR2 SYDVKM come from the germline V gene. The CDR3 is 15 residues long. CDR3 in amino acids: CASSLSGTVIYEQYF. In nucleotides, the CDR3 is TGTGCCAGCAGTTTATCCGGGACAGTCATCTACGAGCAGTACTTC.

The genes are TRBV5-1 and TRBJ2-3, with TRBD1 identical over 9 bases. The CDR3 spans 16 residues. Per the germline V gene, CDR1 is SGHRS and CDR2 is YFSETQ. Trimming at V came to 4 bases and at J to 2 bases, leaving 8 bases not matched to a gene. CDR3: CASSPPGQGNTDTQYF. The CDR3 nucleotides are TGCGCCAGCAGCCCACCGGGACAGGGAAACACAGATACGCAGTATTTT.

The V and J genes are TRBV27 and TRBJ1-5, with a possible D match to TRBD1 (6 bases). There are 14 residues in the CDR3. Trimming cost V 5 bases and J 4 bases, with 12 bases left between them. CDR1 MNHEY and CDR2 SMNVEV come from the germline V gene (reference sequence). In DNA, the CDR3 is TGTGCCAGCAGTCGCGACAGGCCTAATCAGCCCCAGCATTTT. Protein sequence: CASSRDRPNQPQHF.